These 31 T cell receptor beta chains were sequenced from one sample in a study of blood T cell repertoires in COVID-19. Method: immunoSEQ multiplex PCR; TCRdb's copy keeps in-frame clones and lacks some. The sample yields under 450,000 clones, approximately 91% seen once. The specimen was PBMCs or T cells enriched from blood (not recorded which). All receptors come from a woman in her thirties or forties who had been exposed to COVID-19.

The CDR3 is CASSVGANSYEQYF. The CDR3 DNA follows: TGTGCCAGCAGCGTAGGGGCTAACTCCTACGAGCAGTACTTC. The chain combines TRBV9 with TRBJ2-7; D unresolved. The CDR3 loop spans 14 amino acids. V gave up 0 bases and J gave up 0 bases, with 7 bases separating them. The germline CDR1 and CDR2 sequences are SGDLS and YYNGEE.

The chain employs TRBV7-9 and TRBJ2-7; 11 bases match TRBD1. The V and J ends lost 6 bases and 5 bases, in that order; junction bases with no gene match: 9. This CDR3 spans 15 amino acids. CDR1 and CDR2 (germline): SEHNR, FQNEAQ (reference sequence). The CDR3 nucleotides are TGTGCCAGCAGTCATAAGGACAGGGGGCGCCACGAGCAGTACTTC. Its protein product is CASSHKDRGRHEQYF.

This chain uses TRBV14 with TRBJ2-3, with D perhaps TRBD1 (5 bases). Germline loops: CDR1 SGHDN, CDR2 FVKESK. V shed 1 base and J shed 5 bases, with 7 bases lying between them. The CDR3 is 13 amino acids. CDR3 sequence (DNA): TGTGCCAGCAGCCAAGTTGACAGAGATACGCAGTATTTT. This codes for CASSQVDRDTQYF.

V is TRBV7-2 and J is TRBJ1-1; D unclear. This CDR3 is built from 11 residues. Germline CDR1 is SGHTA and CDR2 is FQGNSA. V was shortened by 3 bases and J by 4 bases, with 3 bases between the two germline ends. In DNA form, the CDR3 reads TGTGCCAGCAGCTTCCGCACTGAAGCTTTCTTT. This gives the protein CASSFRTEAFF.

The rearrangement links TRBV5-1 to TRBJ2-1, with TRBD2 identical over 13 bases. Per the germline V gene, CDR1 is SGHRS and CDR2 is YFSETQ. The CDR3 sequence is 15 residues long. V lost 4 bases to trimming and J lost 14 bases; unmatched junction nucleotides: 12. The CDR3 loop is CASSPKTSGGNGEFF. As DNA, the CDR3 is TGCGCCAGCAGCCCCAAGACTAGCGGGGGGAACGGGGAGTTCTTC.

The rearrangement uses TRBV6-2 or TRBV6-3 and TRBJ2-1; maybe TRBD2 (6 bases). Germline lookup yields CDR1 MNHEY and CDR2 SVGEGT. V lost 6 bases and J 9 bases, leaving 12 bases between the germline ends. CDR3 length: 12 amino acids. CDR3 DNA sequence: TGTGCCAGCAGCCCCCCGGGACTTGAGCAGTTCTTC. Protein product: CASSPPGLEQFF.

This sequence joins TRBV18 and TRBJ1-1; maybe TRBD1 (5 bases). The CDR3 covers 14 residues. In germline, CDR1 is KGHSH, CDR2 LQKENI. Trimming removed 0 bases at V and 3 bases at J, with 8 bases between. CDR3 nucleotides: TGTGCCAGCTCACCACCGTCGGGGGACACTGAAGCTTTCTTT. Translated, it gives CASSPPSGDTEAFF.

The V and J genes are TRBV7-9 and TRBJ1-5; tentatively, D is TRBD1 (5 bases). V gave up 5 bases and J gave up 6 bases, with 11 bases separating them. CDR1 is SEHNR, CDR2 FQNEAQ, per germline (reference sequence). The length of the CDR3 is 13 residues. CDR3 DNA sequence: TGTGCCAGCAGCGATCTCGACAGTCAGCCCCAGCATTTT. Protein product: CASSDLDSQPQHF.

The rearrangement joins TRBV27 to TRBJ1-1; 9 bases match TRBD1. Germline assignment: CDR1 MNHEY and CDR2 SMNVEV (reference sequence). The CDR3 sequence is 16 residues long. The J segment lost 1 base and the V segment lost 5 bases, leaving 8 bases of the junction unmatched. CDR3 in amino acids: CASSRTGGRGNTEAFF. CDR3 sequence (DNA): TGTGCCAGCAGTCGAACAGGGGGCCGGGGGAACACTGAAGCTTTCTTT.

This CDR3 is CASSPSTAPRGYTF. The DNA of the CDR3 is TGTGCCAGCAGTCCATCGACAGCGCCGCGGGGCTACACCTTC. The rearrangement uses TRBV27 and TRBJ1-2; the D gene is possibly TRBD1 (5 bases). The CDR3 extends over 14 amino acids. Germline V lookup: CDR1 MNHEY, CDR2 SMNVEV (reference sequence). The V end was cut by 5 bases, the J end by 8 bases, with 18 bases between.

The genes are TRBV7-9 and TRBJ1-4; TRBD1 matches 9 bases. Germline CDR1 is SEHNR and CDR2 is FQNEAQ (reference sequence). This CDR3 has 17 amino acids. The trim removed 5 bases at V and 0 bases at J, leaving 7 bases unmatched. The CDR3 coding sequence is TGTGCCAGCAGCGGCGGGACAGGGAAAGCAACTAATGAAAAACTGTTTTTT. Translated, it gives CASSGGTGKATNEKLFF.

The chain joins TRBV5-1 to TRBJ1-2; D might be TRBD1 (6 bases). Germline V lookup: CDR1 SGHRS, CDR2 YFSETQ. V lost 4 bases and J 7 bases, leaving 14 bases between the germline ends. The CDR3 has 13 residues. Here the CDR3 reads CASSVSSGVGYTF. The CDR3 DNA sequence: TGCGCCAGCAGCGTATCCTCAGGGGTTGGCTACACCTTC.

The table lists this clone with a count of one. The J gene is TRBJ1-6, the V gene TRBV10-3; 8 bases fit TRBD1. The CDR3 is 16 residues long. Germline V gene sequence: CDR1 ENHRY, CDR2 SYGVKD. The J segment lost 0 bases and the V segment lost 4 bases, leaving 2 bases of the junction unmatched. DNA for the CDR3: TGTGCCATCAGTGTACAGGGGGACTCCTATAATTCACCCCTCCACTTT. Its protein product is CAISVQGDSYNSPLHF.

This chain uses TRBV19 with TRBJ1-1; no firm D call. This CDR3 is built from 12 residues. Looked up from germline, CDR1 is LNHDA and CDR2 is SQIVND (reference sequence). Trimming stripped 6 bases from V and 1 base from J, with 6 bases between. The CDR3 region has the DNA TGTGCCAGTAGCCTTTGGAACACTGAAGCTTTCTTT. Its protein is CASSLWNTEAFF.

This rearrangement joins TRBV7-9 to TRBJ2-1, with 7 bases matching TRBD2. V shed 5 bases and J 8 bases; nucleotides not matched to a gene: 12. CDR3 length: 15 amino acids. CDR1 is SEHNR, CDR2 FQNEAQ, per germline (reference sequence). Written as DNA, the CDR3 is TGTGCCAGCAGCCCCGGACTAGGGTTCATAGATGAGCAGTTCTTC. Translation: CASSPGLGFIDEQFF.

This chain links TRBV6-5 with TRBJ2-1; D perhaps matches TRBD2 (5 bases). Germline values: CDR1 MNHEY, CDR2 SVGAGI. Trimming took off 6 bases at V and 6 bases at J, with 12 bases between the two ends. The CDR3 sequence is 13 residues long. The CDR3 protein is CASSRGQINEQFF. CDR3 in DNA: TGTGCCAGCAGCCGGGGTCAGATCAATGAGCAGTTCTTC.

This chain uses TRBV6-5 with TRBJ2-7; TRBD2 agrees at 10 bases. V gave up 6 bases and J gave up 3 bases; unmatched junction bases: 5. The CDR3 runs 14 residues. Germline V lookup: CDR1 MNHEY, CDR2 SVGAGI. Here the CDR3 DNA reads TGTGCCAGCAGCCTCCGGACTAGCGGCTACGAGCAGTACTTC. As protein: CASSLRTSGYEQYF.

V and J are TRBV9 and TRBJ1-1, with TRBD1 identical over 7 bases. The germline gives CDR1 SGDLS, CDR2 YYNGEE. J lost 4 bases, V lost 2 bases, and 17 bases had no gene match. The CDR3 has 18 residues. The CDR3 bases are TGTGCCAGCAGCGTCTCGTCTAGACTTACAGGGGTGAGCACTGAAGCTTTCTTT. This codes for CASSVSSRLTGVSTEAFF.

The chain links TRBV5-1 to TRBJ2-4, with 7 bases fitting TRBD1. V lost 6 bases to trimming and J lost 3 bases; unmatched junction nucleotides: 3. Per the germline V gene, CDR1 is SGHRS and CDR2 is YFSETQ. CDR3 length: 13 residues. The CDR3 nucleotides are TGCGCCAGCACCACAGGGGACAAAAACATTCAGTACTTC. Encoded protein: CASTTGDKNIQYF.

The chain employs TRBV7-9 and TRBJ1-2, with D possibly TRBD1 on 6 matching bases. The germline CDR1 and CDR2 sequences are SEHNR and FQNEAQ (reference sequence). The CDR3 is 14 residues long. The V end was cut by 5 bases, the J end by 2 bases, with 12 bases between. CDR3 in amino acids: CASSEGVYNYGYTF. CDR3 in DNA: TGTGCCAGCAGCGAGGGGGTTTACAACTATGGCTACACCTTC. Variable domain in full (rest from reference TRBV7-9 and TRBJ1-2): DTGVSQNPRHKITKRGQNVTFRCDPISEHNRLYWYRQTLGQGPEFLTYFQNEAQLEKSRLLSDRFSAERPKGSFSTLEIQRTEQGDSAMYLCASSEGVYNYGYTFGSGTRLTVV.

The V call is TRBV3-1 (or the pseudogene TRBV3-2), the J call TRBJ2-3, with TRBD2 matching 8 bases. Unmatched junction bases numbered 9, after V lost 3 bases and J lost 4 bases. This CDR3 has 16 residues. The germline V gene has CDR1 LGHDT and CDR2 YNNKEL (reference sequence). CDR3 sequence (DNA): TGTGCCAGCAGCCAGAGCAGACTAGCGTTGGCAGATACGCAGTATTTT. As protein: CASSQSRLALADTQYF.

The chain uses TRBV27 and TRBJ2-1; TRBD2 matches 9 bases. Per germline, CDR1 MNHEY and CDR2 SMNVEV (reference sequence). With V trimmed by 6 bases and J by 4 bases, 10 bases remained unmatched. This CDR3 region has 16 residues. This CDR3 reads CASSRLAESPYNEQFF. The CDR3, as DNA: TGTGCCAGCAGCAGACTAGCGGAGTCCCCTTACAATGAGCAGTTCTTC.

This sequence joins TRBV6-2 or TRBV6-3 and TRBJ2-3, with no clear D. This CDR3 comprises 14 residues. The germline V gene encodes CDR1 MNHEY and CDR2 SVGEGT. Trimming took off 6 bases at V and 0 bases at J, with 10 bases between the two ends. The CDR3: CASSPQASTDTQYF. In DNA form, the CDR3 reads TGTGCCAGCAGCCCCCAGGCGAGCACAGATACGCAGTATTTT.

This chain links TRBV12-3 or TRBV12-4 with TRBJ2-7; 8 bases align to TRBD2. Trimming cost V 10 bases and J 5 bases; bases outside gene matches: 7. This CDR3 region has 12 residues. The CDR3 DNA sequence: TGTGCCACTTCCACGGGGGGGGACGAGCAGTACTTC. Translating gives CATSTGGDEQYF.

This chain joins TRBV7-8 and TRBJ1-2; 11 bases are shared with TRBD1. CDR1 and CDR2 from the germline V gene are SGHVS and FQNEAQ. The V and J ends lost 1 base and 2 bases, in that order; junction bases with no gene match: 3. The CDR3 spans 16 residues. CDR3 in DNA: TGTGCCAGCAGCTTAGGGCGGGACAGGGGGAACTATGGCTACACCTTC. It translates to CASSLGRDRGNYGYTF.

The chain recombines TRBV6-5 with TRBJ1-1; 7 bases align to TRBD1. J gave up 0 bases and V 6 bases, and 10 bases lay outside the gene matches. Germline-derived CDR1 and CDR2 are MNHEY and SVGAGI. There are 16 residues in the CDR3. CDR3 sequence: CASSYQTGTVNTEAFF. As DNA, the CDR3 is TGTGCCAGCAGCTACCAGACAGGGACCGTGAACACTGAAGCTTTCTTT.

The gene calls are TRBV7-2 and TRBJ1-4; D possibly corresponds to TRBD1 (5 bases). Deletions cut 1 base from V and 0 bases from J, with 12 bases between. Looked up from germline, CDR1 is SGHTA and CDR2 is FQGNSA. The CDR3 runs to 17 residues. CDR3 sequence: CASSLVAGLTTNEKLFF. The DNA of the CDR3 is TGTGCCAGCAGCTTAGTCGCAGGGTTGACAACTAATGAAAAACTGTTTTTT.

This chain joins TRBV24-1 and TRBJ2-1; TRBD1 matches 8 bases. The ends lost 0 bases at V and 6 bases at J; junction bases unmatched: 9. The CDR3 sequence is 17 residues long. Germline V gene sequence: CDR1 KGHDR, CDR2 SFDVKD. The CDR3 protein is CATSDLRQGAFANEQFF. Here the CDR3 DNA reads TGTGCCACCAGTGATTTGCGGCAGGGGGCCTTTGCCAATGAGCAGTTCTTC.

This clone was detected a few times. The chain employs TRBV4-3 and TRBJ1-4, with TRBD1 as a possible D gene (6 bases). CDR3 length: 13 amino acids. Trimming took off 4 bases at V and 8 bases at J, with 11 bases between the two ends. CDR1 and CDR2 (germline): LGHNA, YSLEER. The CDR3 DNA follows: TGCGCCAGCAGCCCACAGGGCCACGAAAAACTGTTTTTT. Its translation: CASSPQGHEKLFF.

The chain combines TRBV27 with TRBJ1-6; D gene unclear. The CDR3 has 14 amino acids. V was clipped by 7 bases and J by 5 bases, with 12 bases between them. Per germline, CDR1 MNHEY and CDR2 SMNVEV (reference sequence). The CDR3 spells CASTLTADNSPLHF. CDR3 DNA sequence: TGTGCCAGCACCCTCACGGCGGATAATTCACCCCTCCACTTT.

The J gene is TRBJ1-2, the V gene TRBV7-9, with TRBD1 as a possible D gene (5 bases). Trimming removed 1 base at V and 5 bases at J, with 11 bases between. This CDR3 is 14 amino acids long. Germline loops: CDR1 SEHNR, CDR2 FQNEAQ (reference sequence). The CDR3: CASSLVPQAYGYTF. The CDR3, as DNA: TGTGCCAGCAGCTTAGTTCCACAGGCTTATGGCTACACCTTC.